This T cell receptor (beta chain) was sequenced in a study of long-term antiretroviral therapy in people with HIV. It was version v3.0 of the immunoSEQ assay that was run at survey level. Per sample, sequencing targeted about 35,000-55,000 T-cell genomes. Assay used: immunoSEQ multiplex PCR; TCRdb lists only in-frame clones, some missing. The sample holds about 28,000 clones, about 95% seen once. Study-level findings and limits: Controls exceeded HIV repertoires in CDR3 length range. The data indicate that diversity increased after ART but remained below transplant donor controls.

Points on this clone: What it binds is not known.

CDR1 and CDR2 (germline): ENHRY, SYGVKD. The CDR3 is 12 residues long. V dropped 8 bases and J dropped 2 bases, with 10 bases sitting between them. The study drew at least one pre-ART and at least two post-ART PBMC samples from every donor. Sequences were derived from unsorted PBMCs, sampled roughly 6 years after starting antiretroviral therapy. This TCR came from a man younger than 45 with HIV. This chain joins TRBV10-3 and TRBJ2-7; D is ambiguous. The CDR3 sequence: CAIAVDAYEQYF. The DNA of the CDR3 is TGTGCCATCGCGGTGGATGCCTACGAGCAGTACTTC.